This TCR beta chain was retrieved from a study of shared clonotypes between healthy human individuals (dated by TCRdb to about 2020). Broadly, across the study: A few men and a couple of women, aged 18 to 49 years, made up the cohort. For each donor, three plates each were used for CD4 naive and CD4 memory, two plates were used for CD8 naive, and one plate was used for CD8 memory. Different laboratories and diverse techniques were used to prepare libraries and sequence TCR repertoires, to increase sequencing depth and limit assay-specific biases. Between about 0.85 and 9.5 billion PBMCs per donor were obtained by leukapheresis. The study deeply sequenced blood TCR repertoires of several healthy adults to estimate repertoire size and the extent of clonotype sharing between individuals.

The paper as a whole reports these results and caveats: Sampling was limited to blood, and TCR repertoires in tissue likely differ from TCR repertoires in blood. Larger estimated clonotype richness was generally found for naive subsets than for memory subsets. Pairwise subsampling indicated that sequencing depth was expected to affect the degree of clonotype sharing among donors. Higher generation probabilities were observed for clonotypes shared by all four sorted-subset donors than for non-shared clonotypes. Rarefaction of sorted-subset datasets indicated incomplete sequencing despite the large sequencing depth. Across a handful of donors, about 5.2% of naive CD4, approximately 4% of naive CD8, approximately 2.5% of memory CD4, and 0.4% to 0.45% of memory CD8 clonotypes were shared. The small number of donors limited the genetic and exposure-history diversity represented.

Using the deep immunoSEQ assay, TCR CDR3 regions were amplified from genomic DNA by multiplex PCR. For each cell subset, the extracted genomic DNA was distributed evenly across all wells of several immunoSEQ 96-well plates, and each plate served as one replicate. For sorted subsets, approximately 210 ng of genomic DNA, equivalent to 25,000 to 35,000 T cell genomes, went into each replicate PCR. Purified libraries were quantified with a Qubit 3.0 fluorometer, sized on a Bioanalyzer 2100, and re-quantified with the KAPA Library Quantification kit. A separate single-read 150-cycle Illumina NextSeq 550 flow cell was used to sequence each immunoSEQ 96-well plate. From the authors' description of their analysis: The immunoSEQ output contained only junctional sequences without quality scores, so filtering could not match that applied to full-length reads. Sequences were annotated with PyIR, a Python wrapper for IgBLAST v1.9, and V/J genes and CDR3 were assigned using IMGT germline references. Reads with weak V/J assignments (E-value above 1e-6), missing CDR3, stop codons, out-of-frame junctions, or ambiguous translated residues were removed. V3J clonotypes were defined as sequences sharing an identical inferred V gene, J gene, and CDR3 amino acid sequence. Percentage overlap between repertoires was calculated by dividing the number of shared unique clonotypes by the size of the smaller repertoire. RTK rarefaction, the Chao1 estimator, and Recon v2.1 estimates of unobserved clonotypes were used to assess repertoire richness. Generation probabilities were computed with OLGA for all TCRbeta clonotypes obtained by the gDNA method from several donors. TCRdb provides this immuneACCESS table in a form limited to in-frame rearrangements. Some clones are lacking; in checked studies, under half of them reflect an unresolved V gene, and why the rest are absent is not known. That table supplies the V and J calls and clone size; D and trimming were determined from the DNA. Across this sample there are 1.4 million to 1.5 million clones, with roughly 95% seen only once. About 1% of the sample is taken by the ten largest.

On this clone itself: Its cognate antigen has yet to be identified. No base quality information exists; no much larger clone differs at one position.

Healthy HIV-negative adults with no recently reported acute infections or vaccinations were included as donors. All donors were Caucasian adults living in Nashville, Tennessee, USA. CD4+ T cells were enriched through magnetic negative selection, after which naive cells were positively selected on CD45RA and the remaining negative fraction served as the memory subset. After blood collection by leukapheresis, PBMCs were isolated using Ficoll-Histopaque density gradient centrifugation and then cryopreserved in the vapor phase of liquid nitrogen. Purity and quantity of every magnetically sorted T cell population were checked by analytical flow cytometry. Each sorted fraction had its genomic DNA isolated and then quantified by UV absorbance on a Nanodrop 2000c. The trim is 0 bases for V and 6 bases for J, with a gap of 12 bases between the germline ends. The cysteine opens and the phenylalanine closes a CDR3 of 15 amino acids. The sequence is cut down to CDR3 DNA, 45 bases in frame from base 1. Sequences LNHNV (CDR1) and YYDKDF (CDR2) are obtained from the germline V gene (reference sequence).

The chain is assembled from TRBV15 and TRBJ2-1, and possibly TRBD2, on 5 matching bases. The source is a man aged 25-45 years in good health. Specimen: naive CD4+ T cells sorted from blood. The sample's cell subset or site label is to be understood as: CD45RA+ positively selected. The DNA sequence follows: TGTGCCACCAGCAGAGACCGGGAACACCCCAATGAGCAGTTCTTC. Its amino acids are CATSRDREHPNEQFF.